This TCR beta chain was obtained from a study of T-cell reconstitution after alpha-beta-depleted transplantation in children. Molecular barcoding with unique molecular identifiers was used for the TCRbeta library. One entry per CDR3 protein results from TCRdb running MiXCR on the PCR reads. The table includes fewer than 750,000 distinct CDR3 sequences, roughly 30% detected once. The source of this sequence is a boy younger than two with Wiskott-Aldrich syndrome, due to receive a stem cell transplant. This sample comprised PBMCs, obtained before TCRalphabeta/CD19-depleted stem cell transplant.

This chain's CDR3 is CASSPQRARGNTIYF. CDR3 bases: TGTGCCAGCAGCCCTCAGAGGGCGAGGGGAAACACCATATATTTT. The V gene is TRBV3-1, the J gene TRBJ1-3, with D unclear. The CDR3 contains 15 residues. CDR1 LGHDT and CDR2 YNNKEL come from the germline V gene (reference sequence). Trimming stripped 4 bases from V and 4 bases from J, with 14 bases between.